The clone carrying this TCR beta chain was picked up a small number of times. Its antigen is unknown. The data originate from a study of cytomegalovirus exposure and HLA in healthy donors. Regarding the study as a whole: Usually a TCR sequence was rare, but some public TCRs were found in many donors.

Sequencing used immunoSEQ multiplex PCR; TCRdb keeps in-frame clones, though not all of them. The sample has approximately 120,000 clones; approximately 94% are singletons. The sequenced sample was PBMCs. This receptor was taken from a woman between 18 and 29 years old in good health and CMV-seronegative.

CDR3 sequence: CASTISGLAESYEQYF. CDR3 sequence (DNA): TGTGCCAGCACCATATCGGGACTCGCCGAATCCTACGAGCAGTACTTC. V and J are TRBV2 and TRBJ2-7; D possibly corresponds to TRBD2 (6 bases). Looked up from germline, CDR1 is SNHLY and CDR2 is FYNNEI. Between the trimmed V and J ends, which lost 7 bases and 1 base, there was a span of 20 bases. CDR3 size: 16 residues. The variable domain in full, with the rest retrieved from reference TRBV2 and TRBJ2-7, is EPEVTQTPSHQVTQMGQEVILRCVPISNHLYFYWYRQILGQKVEFLVSFYNNEISEKSEIFDDQFSVERPDGSNFTLKIRSTKLEDSAMYFCASTISGLAESYEQYFGPGTRLTVT.